This T cell receptor (beta chain) was profiled in a study of T cell responses to AZD1222 COVID-19 vaccine. Study at large: Pooled together were second doses at about 4 or about 12 weeks. Study results and limitations: Among vaccine-associated CD4 TCRs, coverage spanned spike, with dominance at 160-218 and 743-854. Just six or seven AZD1222 recipients tested seropositive at baseline.

Clones were sequenced by immunoSEQ multiplex PCR, and TCRdb holds only the in-frame ones, with some missing. The sample holds under 110,000 clones; around 84% are singletons and the top ten take approximately 1.3%. Points on this clone: Its antigen is as yet unknown.

The CDR3 extends over 15 amino acids. Germline loops: CDR1 SGHRS, CDR2 YFSETQ. V lost 4 bases and J lost 6; bases outside the gene matches: 7. The gene calls are TRBV5-1 and TRBJ2-1, with 10 bases aligning to TRBD1. The TCR sequence derives from an adult in good health. This sample comprised peripheral blood, obtained on day 0 of AZD1222 vaccination. CDR3 DNA sequence: TGCGCCAGCAGCCCTCGACAGGGGGCGTCCAATGAGCAGTTCTTC. As protein: CASSPRQGASNEQFF.